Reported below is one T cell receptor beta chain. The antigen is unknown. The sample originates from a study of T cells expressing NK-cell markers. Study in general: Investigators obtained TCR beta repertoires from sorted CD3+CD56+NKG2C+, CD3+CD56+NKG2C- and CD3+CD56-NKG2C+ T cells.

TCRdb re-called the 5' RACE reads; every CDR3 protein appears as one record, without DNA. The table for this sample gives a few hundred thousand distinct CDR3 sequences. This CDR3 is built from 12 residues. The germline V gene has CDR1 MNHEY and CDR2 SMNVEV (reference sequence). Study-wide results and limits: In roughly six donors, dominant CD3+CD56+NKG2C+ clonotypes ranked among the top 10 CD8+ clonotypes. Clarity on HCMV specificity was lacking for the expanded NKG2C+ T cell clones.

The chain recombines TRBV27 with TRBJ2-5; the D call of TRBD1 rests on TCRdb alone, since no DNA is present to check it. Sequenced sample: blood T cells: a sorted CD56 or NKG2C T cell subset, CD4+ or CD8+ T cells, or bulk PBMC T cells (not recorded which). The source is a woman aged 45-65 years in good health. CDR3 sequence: CASSFRGETQYF.